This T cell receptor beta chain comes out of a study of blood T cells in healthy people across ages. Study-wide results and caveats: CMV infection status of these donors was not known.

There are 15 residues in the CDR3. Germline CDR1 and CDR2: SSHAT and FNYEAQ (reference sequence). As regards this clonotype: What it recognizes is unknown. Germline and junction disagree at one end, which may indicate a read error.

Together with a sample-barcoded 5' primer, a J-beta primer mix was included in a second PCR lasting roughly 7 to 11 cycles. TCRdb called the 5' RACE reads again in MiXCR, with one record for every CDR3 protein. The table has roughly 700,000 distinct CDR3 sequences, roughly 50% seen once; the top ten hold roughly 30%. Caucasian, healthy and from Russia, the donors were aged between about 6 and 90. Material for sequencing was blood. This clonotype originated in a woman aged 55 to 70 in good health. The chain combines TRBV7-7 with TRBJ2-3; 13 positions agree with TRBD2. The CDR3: CASSPTSGRKDTQYF. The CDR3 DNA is TGTGCTAGCAGCCCGACTAGCGGGAGGAAAGATACGCAGTATTTT. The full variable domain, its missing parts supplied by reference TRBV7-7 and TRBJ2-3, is GAGVSQSPRYKVTKRGQDVTLRCDPISSHATLYWYQQALGQGPEFLTYFNYEAQPDKSGLPSDRFSAERPEGSISTLTIQRTEQRDSAMYRCASSPTSGRKDTQYFGPGTRLTVL.